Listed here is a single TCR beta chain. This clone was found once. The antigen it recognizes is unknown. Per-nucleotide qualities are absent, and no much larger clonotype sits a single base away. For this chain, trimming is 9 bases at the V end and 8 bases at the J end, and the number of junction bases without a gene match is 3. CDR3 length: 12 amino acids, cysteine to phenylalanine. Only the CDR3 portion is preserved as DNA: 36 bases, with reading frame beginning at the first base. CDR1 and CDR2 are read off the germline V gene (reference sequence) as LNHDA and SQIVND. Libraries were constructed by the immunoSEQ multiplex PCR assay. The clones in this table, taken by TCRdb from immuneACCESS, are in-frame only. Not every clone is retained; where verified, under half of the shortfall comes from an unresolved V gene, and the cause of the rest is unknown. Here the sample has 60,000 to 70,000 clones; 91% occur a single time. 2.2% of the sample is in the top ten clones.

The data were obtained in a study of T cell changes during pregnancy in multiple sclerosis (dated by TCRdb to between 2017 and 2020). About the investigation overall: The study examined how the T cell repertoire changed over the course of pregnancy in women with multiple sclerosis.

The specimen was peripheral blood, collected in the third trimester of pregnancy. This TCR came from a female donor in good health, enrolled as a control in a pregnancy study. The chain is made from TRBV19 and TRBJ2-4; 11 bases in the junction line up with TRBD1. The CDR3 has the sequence CASGQGAYIQYF. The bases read TGTGCCAGCGGACAGGGGGCCTACATTCAGTACTTC.